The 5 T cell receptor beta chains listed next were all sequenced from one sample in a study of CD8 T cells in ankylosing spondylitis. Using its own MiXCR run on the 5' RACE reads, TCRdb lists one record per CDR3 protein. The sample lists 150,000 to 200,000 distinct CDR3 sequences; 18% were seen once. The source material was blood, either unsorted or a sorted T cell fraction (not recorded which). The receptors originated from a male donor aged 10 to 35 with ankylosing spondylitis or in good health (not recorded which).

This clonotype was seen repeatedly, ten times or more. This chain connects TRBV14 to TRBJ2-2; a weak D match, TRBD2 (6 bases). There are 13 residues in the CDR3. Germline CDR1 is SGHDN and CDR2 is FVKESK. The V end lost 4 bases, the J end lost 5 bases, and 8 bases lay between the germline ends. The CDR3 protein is CASSRGTTGELFF. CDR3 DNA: TGTGCCAGCAGCCGCGGGACTACCGGGGAGCTGTTTTTT.

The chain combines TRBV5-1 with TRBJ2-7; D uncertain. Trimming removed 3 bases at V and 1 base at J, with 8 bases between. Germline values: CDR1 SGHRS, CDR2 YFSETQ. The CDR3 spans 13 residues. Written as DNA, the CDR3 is TGCGCCAGCAGCTACGGACCTTCCTACGAGCAGTACGTC. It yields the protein CASSYGPSYEQYV.

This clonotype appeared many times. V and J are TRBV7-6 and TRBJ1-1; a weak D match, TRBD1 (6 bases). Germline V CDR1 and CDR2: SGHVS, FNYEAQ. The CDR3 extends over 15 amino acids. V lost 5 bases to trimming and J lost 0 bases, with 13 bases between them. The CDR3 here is CASSQREGVNTEAFF. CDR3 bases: TGTGCCAGCAGCCAGCGGGAGGGGGTGAACACTGAAGCTTTCTTT. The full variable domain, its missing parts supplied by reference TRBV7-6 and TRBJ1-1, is GAGVSQSPRYKVTKRGQDVALRCDPISGHVSLYWYRQALGQGPEFLTYFNYEAQQDKSGLPNDRFSAERPEGSISTLTIQRTEQRDSAMYRCASSQREGVNTEAFFGQGTRLTVV.

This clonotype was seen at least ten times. The CDR3 DNA sequence: TGTGCCAGCAGCTCCTACGGGGGTTGGACTGAAGCTTTCTTT. This translates into CASSSYGGWTEAFF. The chain has TRBV7-9 and TRBJ1-1; TRBD1 might be the D (5 bases). Germline V gene lookup returns CDR1 SEHNR and CDR2 FQNEAQ (reference sequence). There are 14 residues in the CDR3. The V and J ends lost 4 bases and 5 bases respectively, with 14 bases between them.

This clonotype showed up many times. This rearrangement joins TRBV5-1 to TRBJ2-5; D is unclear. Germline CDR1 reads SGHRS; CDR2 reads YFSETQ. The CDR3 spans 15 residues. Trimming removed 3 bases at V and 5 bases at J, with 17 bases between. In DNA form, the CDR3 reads TGCGCCAGCAGCTCGGTCTCGAGCGTGGGTGAGACCCAGTACTTC. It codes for CASSSVSSVGETQYF.